This TCR beta chain was recovered during a study of blood T cell repertoires in COVID-19 (TCRdb year 2020). About the investigation overall: Samples from collaborators originated in the United States, Italy and Spain and spanned both the acute and convalescent phases of COVID-19. The prospective study material was composed of cDNA or gDNA derived from T cells, B-cell-depleted T cells, or PBMCs. Deeply sampled blood TCRbeta repertoires from subjects exposed to, actively infected with, or recovered from COVID-19 were included in the dataset. The repertoires were made available in a free public database intended to serve as a resource for research on the immune response to SARS-CoV-2. The samples were drawn from the first 160 participants of the ongoing ImmuneRACE study and from 950 to 1,500 subjects provided by 6 global collaborators. Sample metadata almost always included a de-identified subject ID, COVID-19 status, age in years and sex. Where HLA class I and class II types were available, the types were taken from metadata supplied by the sample provider, not from assay-based typing. Findings and caveats that apply to the study as a whole: The amount of clinical and demographic metadata varied by source and participant and was provided uncurated.

The immunoSEQ Assay, a bias-controlled multiplex PCR, was used to amplify TCRbeta CDR3 regions from genomic DNA. The original methods were these. The number of nucleated cells in each sample was estimated by amplification of reference gene primers within the assay. To quantify the absolute abundance of each unique TCRbeta CDR3 rearrangement, sequence reads were collapsed and filtered. For each sample, productive Simpson clonality was calculated as the square root of Simpson's diversity index over productive rearrangements. The clones in this table, taken by TCRdb from immuneACCESS, are in-frame only. Not every clone is retained; where verified, under half of the shortfall comes from an unresolved V gene, and the cause of the rest is unknown. That table is the source of V, J and clone size, and D and trimming were worked out from the DNA. This sample gives approximately 240,000 clones in total; 83% of them show up just once. The leading ten clones occupy roughly 5% of the sample.

Each collaborating institution followed its own protocols to collect whole blood in K2EDTA tubes. Collaborator samples were shipped for TCRbeta analysis as frozen whole blood, isolated PBMCs, or DNA extracted from either sample type. The CDR3, from cysteine to phenylalanine, totals 16 residues. Of all the DNA, just the CDR3 is kept, 48 bases in frame from base 1. V loses 2 bases, J loses 5 bases, and the germline ends lie 18 bases apart. The germline V gene yields SGHAT for CDR1 and FQNNGV for CDR2. The count of this clone is one. It has no known antigen specificity. Base qualities were left out, and no much larger clone turns up one base away.

Here the chain combines TRBV11-2 and TRBJ1-1, and TRBD1 may be the D gene, going by 6 matching bases. The receptor was derived from a human donor in a cohort sampled during active COVID-19. The sample was peripheral blood. The DNA reads as follows: TGTGCCAGCAGCTTACTACCGGGACAATCGTGGACTGAAGCTTTCTTT. This codes for CASSLLPGQSWTEAFF. With the rest looked up from the reference TRBV11-2 and TRBJ1-1 genes rather than sequenced, the full variable domain is EAGVAQSPRYKIIEKRQSVAFWCNPISGHATLYWYQQILGQGPKLLIQFQNNGVVDDSQLPKDRFSAERLKGVDSTLKIQPAKLEDSAVYLCASSLLPGQSWTEAFFGQGTRLTVV.